One sample yielded the 18 T cell receptor beta chains listed below, sequenced in a study of CD8 T cells in Susac syndrome. Random hexamers were used to reverse transcribe an amount of roughly 0.5 to 1 ug RNA. TCRdb ran MiXCR on the immunoSEQ multiplex PCR reads and lists one entry per CDR3 protein. The sample consists of approximately 190,000 distinct CDR3 sequences, just under 95% of them appearing once. Input material: CD8+ T cells from PBMCs. These receptors came from a human donor with Susac syndrome.

CDR3 sequence (DNA): TGTGCCTGGAGTCGGGGCCCGGGGCGGGTTACCACCGGGGAGCTGTTTTTT. It translates to CAWSRGPGRVTTGELFF. This sequence joins TRBV30 and TRBJ2-2; perhaps D is TRBD1 or TRBD2 (5 bases each). This CDR3 has 17 amino acids. V was cut by 2 bases and J by 4 bases, with 20 bases left in between. Germline V gives CDR1 GTSNPN, CDR2 SVGIG (reference sequence). Using reference TRBV30 and TRBJ2-2 for the parts outside the CDR3, the full variable domain is SQTIHQWPATLVQPVGSPLSLECTVEGTSNPNLYWYRQAAGRGLQLLFYSVGIGQISSEVPQNLSASRPQDRQFILSSKKLLLSDSGFYLCAWSRGPGRVTTGELFFGEGSRLTVL.

The count of this clonotype is one. The chain carries TRBV25-1 and TRBJ1-2, with no clear D. Trimming took 5 bases from V and 6 from J, leaving 16 bases between them. The CDR3 covers 14 residues. The V gene's germline CDR1 is MGHDK and CDR2 SYGVNS. The CDR3 reads CASSIDGVGNGYTF. The CDR3 DNA follows: TGTGCCAGCAGTATCGACGGGGTGGGGAATGGCTACACCTTC.

The rearrangement uses TRBV11-2 and TRBJ1-1; D is undetermined. The germline V gene has CDR1 SGHAT and CDR2 FQNNGV. CDR3 length: 13 amino acids. Trimming took 4 bases from V and 1 from J, leaving 7 bases between them. As DNA, the CDR3 is TGTGCCAGCAGCTCCATTAGGAACACTGAAGCTTTCTTT. Amino acids: CASSSIRNTEAFF.

V is TRBV24-1 and J is TRBJ2-2; D call uncertain. With 9 bases removed from V and 4 bases from J, the gap between germline ends came to 8 bases. The CDR3 runs to 12 residues. Germline lookup yields CDR1 KGHDR and CDR2 SFDVKD. The CDR3 DNA reads as TGTGCCACCTATGGCGGCACCGGGGAGCTGTTTTTT. Residues: CATYGGTGELFF.

The CDR3 loop is CASSLGSWAITLGTEAFF. CDR3 nucleotide sequence: TGCGCCAGCAGCCTAGGCTCGTGGGCCATCACCCTTGGGACTGAAGCTTTCTTT. This chain joins TRBV4-1 and TRBJ1-1; D is ambiguous. Trimming took 4 bases from V and 5 from J, leaving 26 bases between them. The germline CDR1 and CDR2 sequences are MGHRA and YSYEKL. The CDR3 is 18 amino acids.

V gene TRBV19 combines with J gene TRBJ1-3; D remains unclear. Trimming pared 7 bases from V and 0 bases from J, leaving 10 bases between. Germline CDR1 is LNHDA and CDR2 is SQIVND (reference sequence). The CDR3 consists of 14 residues. CDR3 protein: CASKEDSSGNTIYF. DNA for the CDR3: TGTGCCAGTAAAGAGGATAGCTCTGGAAACACCATATATTTT.

The chain links TRBV6-5 to TRBJ2-7, with D tentatively TRBD2 (5 bases). V lost 7 bases and J lost 3, with 10 bases in between. The CDR3 totals 12 residues. CDR1 and CDR2 (germline): MNHEY, SVGAGI. Here the CDR3 reads CASTSTIYEQYF. The CDR3 DNA sequence: TGTGCCAGCACCTCGACTATCTACGAGCAGTACTTC.

The chain links TRBV15 to TRBJ2-4, with 12 bases fitting TRBD2. CDR1 and CDR2 from the germline V gene are LNHNV and YYDKDF (reference sequence). This CDR3 is 20 amino acids long. Losses at the gene ends were 0 bases for V and 0 bases for J; bases not matched to a gene: 9. CDR3 in amino acids: CATSREGTSGPRLAKNIQYF. CDR3 bases: TGTGCCACCAGCAGAGAGGGGACTAGCGGGCCCCGGCTAGCCAAAAACATTCAGTACTTC. The complete variable domain, with remaining parts taken from reference TRBV15 and TRBJ2-4, reads DAMVIQNPRYQVTQFGKPVTLSCSQTLNHNVMYWYQQKSSQAPKLLFHYYDKDFNNEADTPDNFQSRRPNTSFCFLDIRSPGLGDTAMYLCATSREGTSGPRLAKNIQYFGAGTRLSVL.

The V gene is TRBV4-2, the J gene TRBJ1-2; D might be TRBD1 (6 bases). The V end was cut by 0 bases, the J end by 5 bases, with 19 bases between. The CDR3 is made up of 17 amino acids. Germline V CDR1 and CDR2: LGHNA, YNFKEQ. The CDR3 sequence: CASSQDKGVDRIYGYTF. The CDR3 DNA reads as TGTGCCAGCAGCCAAGATAAGGGAGTGGACAGAATATATGGCTACACCTTC.

The rearrangement links TRBV4-1 to TRBJ2-2; perhaps D is TRBD1 or TRBD2 (7 bases each). From germline, CDR1 is MGHRA and CDR2 YSYEKL. CDR3 length: 16 residues. Deletions cut 3 bases from V and 6 bases from J, with 17 bases between. The CDR3 here is CASSQSQGGFAGELFF. CDR3 DNA: TGCGCCAGCAGCCAGTCGCAGGGGGGGTTTGCCGGGGAGCTGTTTTTT.

The V and J genes are TRBV5-6 and TRBJ2-7; either TRBD1 or TRBD2 may fit D (6 bases each). Germline lookup yields CDR1 SGHDT and CDR2 YYEEEE. The CDR3 covers 14 residues. V was shortened by 2 bases and J by 7 bases, with 16 bases between the two germline ends. Written as DNA, the CDR3 is TGTGCCAGCAGCTTTAACAGGGCGGGGTTGGAGCAGTACTTC. Its protein product is CASSFNRAGLEQYF.

V is TRBV15 and J is TRBJ2-1; 8 bases match TRBD2. The CDR3 loop spans 15 amino acids. V gave up 6 bases and J gave up 0 bases; unmatched junction bases: 4. Germline lookup yields CDR1 LNHNV and CDR2 YYDKDF (reference sequence). CDR3 protein: CATRERGSSYNEQFF. In DNA, the CDR3 is TGTGCCACCAGAGAGCGGGGGAGCTCCTACAATGAGCAGTTCTTC.

The chain uses TRBV5-1 and TRBJ2-7, with TRBD2 matching 10 bases. This CDR3 is 15 amino acids long. The trim removed 3 bases at V and 6 bases at J, leaving 9 bases unmatched. Germline V gives CDR1 SGHRS, CDR2 YFSETQ. CDR3 loop: CASSYRAGGPREQYF. The CDR3 DNA is TGCGCCAGCAGCTATAGAGCGGGAGGGCCCCGCGAGCAGTACTTC.

The chain couples TRBV27 to TRBJ2-7; D may be TRBD1 (6 bases). The V gene's germline CDR1 is MNHEY and CDR2 SMNVEV (reference sequence). The CDR3 runs 14 residues. Between the trimmed V and J ends, which lost 6 bases and 3 bases, there was a span of 15 bases. CDR3 sequence: CASRLNRENYEQYF. As DNA, the CDR3 is TGTGCCAGCAGGTTAAACAGGGAGAACTACGAGCAGTACTTC.

J is TRBJ2-7 and V is TRBV7-9; 7 positions match TRBD2. The germline V gene encodes CDR1 SEHNR and CDR2 FQNEAQ (reference sequence). The CDR3 consists of 17 residues. V lost 5 bases and J lost 0; bases outside the gene matches: 13. As DNA, the CDR3 is TGTGCCAGCAGCAGCCAAGTCCTAGCGGATAGCTCCTACGAGCAGTACTTC. Translating it yields CASSSQVLADSSYEQYF.

The V and J genes are TRBV2 and TRBJ2-1; D uncertain. Germline-derived CDR1 and CDR2 are SNHLY and FYNNEI. The CDR3 is 14 residues long. Trimming left V 7 bases short and J 6 bases short, with 16 bases between. The CDR3 coding sequence is TGTGCCAGCACCCGTGGTGGAGTCGGCAATGAGCAGTTCTTC. This gives the protein CASTRGGVGNEQFF.

The rearrangement joins TRBV20-1 to TRBJ2-4; 9 bases are shared with TRBD1. This CDR3 has 15 residues. Germline V gene data show CDR1 as DFQATT and CDR2 as SNEGSKA (reference sequence). The V segment lost 3 bases and the J segment 2 bases; nucleotides outside the gene matches: 5. The CDR3 loop reads CSASTGGGTKNIQYF. In DNA, the CDR3 is TGCAGTGCTAGTACAGGGGGCGGAACCAAAAACATTCAGTACTTC.

V is TRBV30 and J is TRBJ2-3, with 7 bases fitting TRBD2. The CDR3 is made up of 15 amino acids. With 0 bases clipped from V and 1 base from J, the junction kept 4 bases outside the gene matches. The V gene's germline CDR1 is GTSNPN and CDR2 SVGIG (reference sequence). The CDR3 loop reads CAWSVGGGGTDTQYF. The CDR3 DNA follows: TGTGCCTGGAGTGTAGGTGGGGGGGGCACAGATACGCAGTATTTT.